This T cell receptor beta chain was observed in a study of cytomegalovirus exposure and HLA in healthy donors (dated 2017 in TCRdb). As for the study more broadly: An earlier analysis of approximately 600 of the donors reported 250 to 300 Gb of sequence data and some 100 million unique TCR beta sequences from about 180 million T cells. Roughly 300 gigabases of sequencing data and approximately 91 million unique TCR sequences made up an early release that covered some 640 HLA-typed donors. Of the 300 to 500 genotyped donors, 70% to 90% were placed in the genetic ancestry cluster associated with self-reported Caucasian donors. The study aimed to test whether cataloging public T cell receptors could reveal signatures of past pathogen exposure. The study used immunosequencing to profile the T cell repertoires of more than 650 subjects and linked those repertoires to cytomegalovirus serostatus. Besides the first cohort of some 670 subjects, a separate validation cohort made up of about 120 different subjects was used. High-throughput TCR immunosequencing, statistical association of individual TCRs with disease status, and machine learning were combined to predict cytomegalovirus infection status. In a later analysis, previously published TCR beta repertoires from 666 donors were re-analyzed and high-resolution HLA genotyping was added so that TCR occurrence patterns could be studied. The later analysis used no new phenotypic data to find candidate immune exposures, relying instead on TCR beta sequences and their occurrence across donors. In an earlier analysis of roughly 580 of the donors, high-throughput TCR beta sequencing was used to judge whether each TCR beta V gene segment behaved as functional or pseudogenic. Donor age, sex, ethnicity and CMV serostatus were compiled alongside the repertoire data. A later genetic analysis took genome-wide SNP genotypes for about three fifths of the 666 donors and used that subset as a discovery cohort. Every discovery cohort repertoire had been produced on one sequencing platform. HLA typing included class I and class II loci at four-digit resolution. Typing coverage varied by locus: about 620-630 donors for A, B, C, DRB1 and DQB1; around 560 for DQA1; about 570 for DPA1; around 450 for DPB1. Four or five DR-DQ haplotypes were handled as single units for association and clustering because linkage in the cohort was strong. Among 300 to 450 genotyped donors of the cohort, an average of approximately 240,000 unique TCR beta nucleotide sequences were sequenced per donor, 15% to 20% of them non-productive.

Reading from cysteine to phenylalanine, the CDR3 counts 15 amino acids. The only DNA kept is the CDR3, 45 bases in frame from the first base. The germline V gene (reference sequence) sets CDR1 to MNHNY and CDR2 to SVGAGI. V lost 2 bases and J lost 3 bases; the stretch between them is 13 bases long. General conclusions and limits of the study: Because counts were too low, about 18 rarely observed V segments, including chromosome 9 orphons, were excluded from the earlier analysis of about 500 of the donors. A cluster of highly shared sequence variants was judged likely to represent a technical artifact of the sequencing pipeline. A later analysis reported that several top co-occurrence clusters appeared linked to parvovirus B19, influenza, CMV and Epstein-Barr virus. Correlated functional status among segregating V segments might reflect linkage disequilibrium, but an unknown experimental factor could not be ruled out. Roughly uniform sequencing depth across donors was assumed in presence/absence analyses, although this assumption may not hold. The only immune exposure information available for the cohort was CMV serostatus. Most TCR sequences were observed very rarely across donors, whereas some public TCRs were present in many individuals. Because some donors lacked HLA typing at each locus, the association tests relied only on the typed subset. An association between a missense DCLRE1C variant and V-gene and J-gene trimming of TCR beta chains was found in a later genetic analysis and replicated in an independent cohort. Broadly in line with IMGT annotations, most TCR beta V segments showed up in productive rearrangements about 87% or about 30% of the time in an earlier analysis of a few hundred of the donors. The authors suggested that the approach could potentially be extended to other disease states and immunological phenotypes. Compared with the roughly 700-donor mean, donors in an Asian-associated ancestry cluster had fewer N-insertions in productive TCRs, according to a later genetic analysis. When HLA alleles, especially DR and DQ, strongly co-occurred, attributing TCR associations to individual alleles was difficult. Some IMGT-functional V segments, including TRBV6-2 and TRBV6-3, could not be told apart with the 87-base-pair reads, so those segments were excluded. A few of the identified cytomegalovirus-associated TCR beta chains were confirmed in vitro to be specific for cytomegalovirus antigens. A later analysis found that HLA-associated TCR beta chains were more clonally expanded and had lower generation probabilities than equally common non-associated chains. A total of fewer than 200 TCR beta chains were listed by the study as associated with cytomegalovirus. In this cohort, only TCR beta chains were sequenced, and detectable features were limited by the absence of alpha or paired-chain data. Specific HLA alleles were associated with 15,000 to 20,000 TCR beta sequences at a false discovery rate of 0.05 in a later analysis. A further reported finding was that TCR beta sequences accurately predicted the HLA-A and HLA-B alleles for most subjects in the first cohort. According to a later analysis, most CMV-associated TCR beta chains appeared to be HLA-restricted, and the HLA associations seemed to be driven largely by CMV exposure. The classifier was reported to diagnose cytomegalovirus status with high specificity and sensitivity in both the original cohort and the validation cohort. According to a later analysis, TCR association rates differed among HLA loci, with DRB1 alleles showing the most associated TCRs and HLA-C alleles showing the fewest.

Receptor libraries were prepared by the immunoSEQ multiplex PCR assay. For the multiplex PCR, a mixture combining 60 forward primers for TCR Vbeta segments and 13 reverse primers for TCR Jbeta segments was used. Amplification of the CDR3 region of rearranged TCR beta genes was performed with a multiplex PCR assay on genomic DNA. Amplified TCR beta libraries were sequenced as 87-base-pair reads on the Illumina HiSeq System. From the authors' description of their analysis: In a later analysis, tens of millions of unique TCR beta chains were counted across the approximately 620 repertoires, and approximately 11 million of these chains were shared by at least two donors. Raw reads were error-corrected and collapsed into unique sequences by a nearest-neighbor algorithm in which closely related sequences were merged to remove PCR and sequencing errors. CDR3 sequences were aligned to IMGT reference sequences to assign V, D and J gene segments. For a sequence to be retained, at least a six-nucleotide match to both a V gene segment and a J gene segment was required. Rearrangements were classified as productive when the CDR3 lacked stop codons and remained in frame with V and J, and all other rearrangements were classified as non-productive. Following IMGT convention, CDR3 was defined as the stretch from the second conserved V-encoded cysteine up to the conserved J-encoded phenylalanine. In an earlier analysis of around 600 of the donors, sequences lacking an unambiguous match to a single V gene segment were excluded. An earlier analysis of several hundred of the donors classified V segments as functional when productive rearrangements were above 56.7% and as segregating when the standard deviation between donors was above 5%. A statistical classification framework was built for diagnosing cytomegalovirus status from the catalog of TCR beta chain sequences. In a later analysis, V and J genes were assigned by comparing TCR nucleotide sequences against IMGT/GENE-DB human TR gene sequences. Using the TCRdist pipeline, a later analysis assigned CDR3 sequences along with most-parsimonious VDJ recombination scenarios. A later analysis defined each TCR beta chain by its CDR3 amino acid sequence plus V-gene family, and excluded reads lacking a unique V-gene family. To address suspected cross-contamination and a sequencing artifact, a later analysis removed some 620 highly shared, low-generation-probability nucleotide sequences. In a later analysis, a clonal expansion index for each public chain was calculated from normalized within-repertoire ranks of inferred template counts. A later analysis computed generation probabilities with a VDJ recombination model fitted to out-of-frame rearrangements, and checked the results against IGoR. A later analysis scored TCR-TCR, TCR-HLA and TCR-CMV co-occurrence with hypergeometric tests, applying a repertoire-size bias correction to TCR pairs. In a later analysis, false discovery rates were estimated by permuting HLA or CMV assignments 20 times. A later analysis grouped co-occurring TCRs with DBSCAN, adding TCRdist sequence similarity when clustering within HLA-allele-positive subsets. For co-occurrence clustering, repertoires with fewer than 30,000 or more than 120,000 public chains were excluded, along with roughly 5 repertoires with anomalous nucleotide sharing. This immuneACCESS table, as held by TCRdb, lists in-frame sequences with V and J called but not all clones. Of the missing ones, under half trace to an unresolved V gene in checked studies; the others have no known cause. V, J and clone size are those of that table, while D and trimming were read from the DNA. This sample has about 150,000 clones in its table, and around 72% of those were observed once. The ten top clones hold around 3.1% of the sample.

Concerning this clone: No cognate antigen has been identified for it. Base-call qualities are not available, and no considerably larger clone is one nucleotide away.

The cohort was made up of about 670 healthy bone marrow donors. At the time of sampling, all cohort members were nominally healthy, though unrecorded immune exposures were likely present. The donor tested CMV seropositive and was one of the 289 seropositive cohort members. A peripheral blood sample was provided by each donor, and peripheral blood mononuclear cells were used for TCR beta sequencing. The Qiagen DNeasy Blood Extraction Kit was used to extract genomic DNA from the blood cell samples. This receptor chain uses TRBV6-6 and TRBJ2-5; tentative D gene TRBD2, with 6 bases matching. The sequence was collected from a woman aged 45-60 years in good health and CMV-seropositive. The material sequenced was PBMCs. The nucleotides read TGTGCCAGCAGTTACCAGGCGGAGGGGAAAGAGACCCAGTACTTC. Translated, this is CASSYQAEGKETQYF.